This TCR beta chain was documented in a study of shared clonotypes between healthy human individuals. Study-level points and caveats: Generation probabilities of non-shared clonotypes were lower (relative to those shared by all four donors). An effect of sequencing depth on clonotype sharing among donors was expected.

Assay: immunoSEQ multiplex PCR; the TCRdb copy retains only in-frame clones and omits some. Of 1 million to 1.3 million clones in the sample, around three quarters were seen once. The CDR3 has 13 amino acids. V shed 4 bases and J 5 bases; nucleotides not matched to a gene: 4. Germline values: CDR1 SQVTM, CDR2 ANQGSEA. Only Caucasian adults living in Nashville, Tennessee made up the donor group. Naive CD4+ cells were CD45RA-selected; the remaining cells were memory. Concerning this clone itself: Antigen unknown.

This rearrangement joins TRBV29-1 to TRBJ2-3, with TRBD1 identical over 9 bases. This clonotype was sampled from a man between 18 and 35 years old in good health. Some clones in this sample may be carry-over from other donors' samples. Material: memory CD4+ T cells from PBMCs. Subset: CD45RA-negative fraction. CDR3 protein: CSVGLGQGDTQYF. The CDR3 DNA reads as TGCAGCGTTGGGCTGGGACAGGGAGATACGCAGTATTTT.